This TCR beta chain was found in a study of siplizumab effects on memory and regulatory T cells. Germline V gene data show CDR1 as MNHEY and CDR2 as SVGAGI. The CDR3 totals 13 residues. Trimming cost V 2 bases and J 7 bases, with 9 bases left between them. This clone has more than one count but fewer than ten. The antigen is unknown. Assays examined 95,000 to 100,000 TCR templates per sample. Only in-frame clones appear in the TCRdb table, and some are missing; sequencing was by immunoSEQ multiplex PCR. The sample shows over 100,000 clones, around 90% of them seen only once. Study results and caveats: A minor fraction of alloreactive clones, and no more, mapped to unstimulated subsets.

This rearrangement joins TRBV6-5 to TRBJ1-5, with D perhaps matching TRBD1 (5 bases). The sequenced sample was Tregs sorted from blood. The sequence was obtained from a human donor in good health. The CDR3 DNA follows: TGTGCCAGCAGTTACGGGCGGGGGCAGCCCCAGCATTTT. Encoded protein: CASSYGRGQPQHF.